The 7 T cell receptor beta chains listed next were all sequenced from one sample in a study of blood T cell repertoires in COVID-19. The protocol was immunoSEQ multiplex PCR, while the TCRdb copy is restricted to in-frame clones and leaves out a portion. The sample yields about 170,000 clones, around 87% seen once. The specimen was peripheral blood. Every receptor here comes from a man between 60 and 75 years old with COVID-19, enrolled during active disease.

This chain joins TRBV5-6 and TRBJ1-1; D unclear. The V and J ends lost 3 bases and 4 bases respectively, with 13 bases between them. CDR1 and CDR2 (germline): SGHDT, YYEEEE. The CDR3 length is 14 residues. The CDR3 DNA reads TGTGCCAGCAGCTATGCAGGCCCGGTCACTGAAGCTTTCTTT. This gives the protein CASSYAGPVTEAFF.

CDR3 DNA: TGTGCCAGTAGTACAGGGGCCGGGGCCAACGTCCTGACTTTC. It yields the protein CASSTGAGANVLTF. This sequence joins TRBV19 and TRBJ2-6; the D gene is possibly TRBD1 (6 bases). CDR1 LNHDA and CDR2 SQIVND come from the germline V gene (reference sequence). CDR3 length: 14 residues. V was pared by 4 bases and J by 4 bases, with 8 bases between.

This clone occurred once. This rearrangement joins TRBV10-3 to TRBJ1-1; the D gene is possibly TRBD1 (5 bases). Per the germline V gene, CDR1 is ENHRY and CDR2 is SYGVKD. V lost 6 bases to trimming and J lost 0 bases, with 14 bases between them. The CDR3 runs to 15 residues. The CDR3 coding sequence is TGTGCCATCAGGGCAACGACAGACATGAACACTGAAGCTTTCTTT. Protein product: CAIRATTDMNTEAFF.

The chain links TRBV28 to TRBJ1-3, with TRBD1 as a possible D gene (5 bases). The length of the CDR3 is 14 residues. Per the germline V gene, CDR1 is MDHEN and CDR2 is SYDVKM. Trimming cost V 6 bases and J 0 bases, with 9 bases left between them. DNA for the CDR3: TGTGCCAGCAGCACAGACAGCTCTGGAAACACCATATATTTT. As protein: CASSTDSSGNTIYF. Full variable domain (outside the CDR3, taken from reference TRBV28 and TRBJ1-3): DVKVTQSSRYLVKRTGEKVFLECVQDMDHENMFWYRQDPGLGLRLIYFSYDVKMKEKGDIPEGYSVSREKKERFSLILESASTNQTSMYLCASSTDSSGNTIYFGEGSWLTVV.

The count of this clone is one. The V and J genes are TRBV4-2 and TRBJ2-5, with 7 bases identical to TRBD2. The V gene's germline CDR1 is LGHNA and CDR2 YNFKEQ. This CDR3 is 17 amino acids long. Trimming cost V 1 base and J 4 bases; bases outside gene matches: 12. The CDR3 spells CASSQGDWGGAPETQYF. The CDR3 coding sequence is TGTGCCAGCAGCCAAGGGGACTGGGGAGGGGCTCCAGAGACCCAGTACTTC.

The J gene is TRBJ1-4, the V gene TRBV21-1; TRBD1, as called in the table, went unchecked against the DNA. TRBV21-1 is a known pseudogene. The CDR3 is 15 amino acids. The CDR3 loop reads CASSKSTGTNEKLFF. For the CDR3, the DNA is TGTGCCAGCAGCAAATCGACAGGGACTAATGAAAAACTGTTTTTT.

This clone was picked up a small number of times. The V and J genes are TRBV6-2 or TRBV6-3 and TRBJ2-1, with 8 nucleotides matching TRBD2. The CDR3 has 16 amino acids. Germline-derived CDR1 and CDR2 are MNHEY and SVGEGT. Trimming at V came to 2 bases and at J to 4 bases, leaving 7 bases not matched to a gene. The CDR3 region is CASSYDQAGGYNEQFF. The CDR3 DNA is TGTGCCAGCAGTTACGACCAGGCGGGAGGTTACAATGAGCAGTTCTTC.